Each of the 12 T cell receptor beta chains below was sequenced from the same sample in a study of Graves' ophthalmopathy and Graves' hyperthyroidism (dated by TCRdb to the late 2010s). Sequenced using an Illumina HiSeq 2000. For repertoire sequencing, the TCR beta CDR3 regions were amplified from RNA transcripts. The first round of RT-PCR was done with HTBI primers and the Qiagen OneStep RT-PCR kit, and was followed by a second round of multiplex PCR, then size selection and purification. TCRdb reprocessed the public reads (quality trimming at Q25 with fastp, clone calling with MiXCR) and kept in-frame beta chains. CDR3 protein sequences are deduplicated, and each keeps its most common genes and DNA. The sample table records around 660,000 distinct CDR3 sequences; about two fifths of these occur just once. Of the sample, around 3% is held by the ten largest clones. The sequenced material came from peripheral blood. These receptors all stem from an adult man with Graves' ophthalmopathy.

This clonotype was picked up many times. This chain uses TRBV12-3 or TRBV12-4 with TRBJ1-2; D remains ambiguous. Between the trimmed V and J ends, which lost 9 bases and 8 bases, there was a span of 19 bases. This CDR3 spans 13 amino acids. CDR3 residues: CASRVFTRPGYTF. The DNA for the CDR3 is TGTGCCAGTAGGGTCTTCACCAGGCCGGGCTACACCTTC.

There are a few counts of this clonotype. The chain is built from TRBV9 and TRBJ1-2, with D maybe TRBD1 (5 bases). CDR1 and CDR2 (germline): SGDLS, YYNGEE. Trimming pared 4 bases from V and 3 bases from J, leaving 13 bases between. The CDR3 is 14 amino acids. Written as DNA, the CDR3 is TGTGCCAGCAGCCCGGGCGACAGATACTATGGCTACACCTTC. Amino acid sequence: CASSPGDRYYGYTF.

For this clonotype: This may be a read error, as it is one base from a much larger clone. The chain employs TRBV12-3 or TRBV12-4 and TRBJ2-5; unclear D gene. This CDR3 has 13 amino acids. V lost 2 bases to trimming and J lost 6 bases, with 10 bases between them. The CDR3, as DNA: TGTGCCAGCAGTTTATGGGGTATGAAGACCCAGTACTTC. It encodes CASSLWGMKTQYF.

The genes are TRBV4-1 and TRBJ1-5, with 9 bases identical to TRBD1. The germline V gene encodes CDR1 MGHRA and CDR2 YSYEKL. The junction had 11 bases not matched to a gene; V was cut back by 6 bases and J by 2 bases. This CDR3 is built from 17 residues. The CDR3 nucleotides read TGCGCCAGCAGGTTGACCGGGACAGGGAGTGGCAATCAGCCCCAGCATTTT. Residues: CASRLTGTGSGNQPQHF.

As concerns this clonotype: Relative to the germline gene, one junction end is altered; a read error may explain this. V usage is TRBV29-1 and J usage is TRBJ2-7; TRBD2 matches 7 bases. CDR3 length: 9 residues. In germline, CDR1 is SQVTM, CDR2 ANQGSEA. DNA for the CDR3: TGCAGCGTCCGAAACGGCGGGGGCTTC. It codes for CSVRNGGGF.

This clonotype was detected ten times or more. Its ends do not fully match the called genes, so a read error is possible. The rearrangement joins TRBV5-6 to TRBJ1-1; 9 nucleotides align to TRBD1. Germline CDR1 and CDR2: SGHDT and YYEEEE. This CDR3 region has 14 residues. The CDR3 spells CASSLALTRTGADF. CDR3 DNA: TGTGCCAGCAGCTTGGCCCTTACCCGGACAGGGGCGGACTTT. The full variable domain, its missing parts supplied by reference TRBV5-6 and TRBJ1-1, is DAGVTQSPTHLIKTRGQQVTLRCSPKSGHDTVSWYQQALGQGPQFIFQYYEEEERQRGNFPDRFSGHQFPNYSSELNVNALLLGDSALYLCASSLALTRTGADFGQGTRLTVV.

In this sample, this clonotype turned up many times. The chain couples TRBV7-9 to TRBJ1-2; D is unresolved. Germline lookup yields CDR1 SEHNR and CDR2 FQNEAQ (reference sequence). The CDR3 runs 13 residues. The ends were cut back, 1 base at V and 10 bases at J, with 13 bases in the middle. The CDR3 sequence is CASSLEVEPNYTF. In DNA, the CDR3 is TGTGCCAGCAGCTTAGAGGTCGAACCAAACTACACCTTC. Based on the CDR3 plus reference TRBV7-9 and TRBJ1-2, the full variable domain is DTGVSQNPRHKITKRGQNVTFRCDPISEHNRLYWYRQTLGQGPEFLTYFQNEAQLEKSRLLSDRFSAERPKGSFSTLEIQRTEQGDSAMYLCASSLEVEPNYTFGSGTRLTVV.

This clonotype was recorded a few times. The rearrangement links TRBV7-2 to TRBJ1-2; possible D gene TRBD1, 5 bases. The ends were cut back, 5 bases at V and 4 bases at J, with 14 bases in the middle. The CDR3 spans 14 residues. Germline loops: CDR1 SGHTA, CDR2 FQGNSA. The chain's CDR3 is CASSVDRQGYGYTF. In DNA form, the CDR3 reads TGTGCCAGCAGCGTTGATCGTCAGGGCTATGGCTACACCTTC.

This clonotype was seen a handful of times. The rearrangement uses TRBV5-1 and TRBJ1-6; no reliable D call. Trimming cost V 2 bases and J 6 bases, with 21 bases left between them. This CDR3 has 18 amino acids. Germline V gives CDR1 SGHRS, CDR2 YFSETQ. CDR3 DNA sequence: TGCGCCAGCAGCTTTGGACCGGGTCCTCCCTCTGGTAATTCACCCCTCCACTTT. Translating gives CASSFGPGPPSGNSPLHF.

Many counts were recorded for this clonotype. The V gene is TRBV15, the J gene TRBJ2-7; D remains unclear. The V and J ends lost 0 bases and 0 bases respectively, with 9 bases between them. CDR1 is LNHNV and CDR2 is YYDKDF in the germline V gene (reference sequence). The length of the CDR3 is 15 residues. CDR3 sequence reads: CATSRDQGISYEQYF. The DNA for the CDR3 is TGTGCCACCAGCAGAGATCAAGGTATCTCCTACGAGCAGTACTTC.

A remark on this clonotype: A much larger clone differs by one base, so this may be a read error. This chain joins TRBV10-3 and TRBJ2-2; 7 positions agree with TRBD2. The CDR3 runs 13 residues. The V gene end was trimmed by 6 bases and the J gene end by 6 bases; junction bases not matched to a gene: 4. The germline gives CDR1 ENHRY, CDR2 SYGVKD. The CDR3 sequence is CAIRRLAAGELFF. The DNA for the CDR3 is TGTGCCATCAGGAGACTAGCTGCCGGGGAGCTGTTTTTT.

This clonotype was recorded many times. The rearrangement links TRBV10-2 to TRBJ1-5, with TRBD1 as a possible D gene (5 bases). Trimming pared 8 bases from V and 6 bases from J, leaving 8 bases between. Looked up from germline, CDR1 is WSHSY and CDR2 is SAAADI. The CDR3 sequence is 11 residues long. The CDR3 nucleotides are TGCGCCAGCGGGGCCCGTCAGCCCCAGCATTTT. The encoded protein is CASGARQPQHF.